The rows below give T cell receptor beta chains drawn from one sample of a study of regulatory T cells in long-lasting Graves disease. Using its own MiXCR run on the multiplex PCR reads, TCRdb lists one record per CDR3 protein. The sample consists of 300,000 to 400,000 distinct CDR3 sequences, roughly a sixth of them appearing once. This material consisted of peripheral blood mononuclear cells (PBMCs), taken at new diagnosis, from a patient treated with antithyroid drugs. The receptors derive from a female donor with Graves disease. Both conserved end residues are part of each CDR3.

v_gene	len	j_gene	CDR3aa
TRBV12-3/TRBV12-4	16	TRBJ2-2	CASSFQQAGNTGELFF
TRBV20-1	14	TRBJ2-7	CSARDTGGTYEQYF
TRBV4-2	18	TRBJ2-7	CASSQEDLPGQGGSEQYF
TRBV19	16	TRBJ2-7	CASSIGSAGFSYEQYF
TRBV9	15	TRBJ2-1	CASSVGGLAPIEQFF
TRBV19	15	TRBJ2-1	CASSMQLAGVNEQFF
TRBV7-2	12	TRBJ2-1	CASSLLAHEQFF
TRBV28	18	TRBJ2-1	CASSPKGTTSGPYNEQFF
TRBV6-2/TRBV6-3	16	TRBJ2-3	CASSYSSTGSTDTQYF
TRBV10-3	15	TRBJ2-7	CAISPGGAASYEQYF
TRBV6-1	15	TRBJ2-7	CASSPLGGGRNEQYF
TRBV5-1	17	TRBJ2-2	CASRPTTGSGRTGELFF
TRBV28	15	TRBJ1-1	CASSSPGQGYTEAFF
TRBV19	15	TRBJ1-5	CASSMGTGNFQPQHF
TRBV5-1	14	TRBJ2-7	CASSSAGIRIEQYF
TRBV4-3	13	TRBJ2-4	CASSQERGNIQYF
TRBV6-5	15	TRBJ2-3	CASSLPGASRDTQYF
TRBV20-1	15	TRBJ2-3	CSARDPGLEADTQYF
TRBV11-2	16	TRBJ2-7	CASSPNGWVYPNEQYF
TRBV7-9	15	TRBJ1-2	CASSFDREGLGGYTF
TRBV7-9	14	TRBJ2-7	CASSLGGGVYEQYF
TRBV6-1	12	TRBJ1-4	CASSDGPEKLFF
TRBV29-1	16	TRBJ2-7	CSALGAGGSGGYEQYF
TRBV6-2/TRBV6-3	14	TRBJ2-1	CASSYSRKNNEQFF
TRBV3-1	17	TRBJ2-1	CASSLIAAGQGVFEQFF
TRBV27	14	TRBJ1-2	CASSLNTGGYGYTF
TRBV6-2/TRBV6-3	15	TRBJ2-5	CASSYSWGDQETQYF
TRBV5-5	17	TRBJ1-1	CASSLGAAGVWAAEAFF
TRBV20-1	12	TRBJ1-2	CSARDLGVGYTF
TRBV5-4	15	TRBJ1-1	CASRPGTGPRTEAFF
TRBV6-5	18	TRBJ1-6	CASSYSALGGTGDSPLHF
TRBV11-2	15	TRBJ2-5	CAIRRHDRNQETQYF
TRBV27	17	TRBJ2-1	CASRPNPMGLVKDEQFF
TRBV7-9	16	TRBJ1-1	CASSPPPTDMNTEAFF
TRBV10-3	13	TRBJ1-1	CAISTGGNTEAFF
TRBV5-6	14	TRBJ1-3	CASSPDVSGNTIYF
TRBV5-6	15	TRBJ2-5	CASSFTGIQGGTQYF
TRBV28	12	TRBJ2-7	CASSQMAYEQYF
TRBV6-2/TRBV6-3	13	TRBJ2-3	CASSPRWGSGQYF